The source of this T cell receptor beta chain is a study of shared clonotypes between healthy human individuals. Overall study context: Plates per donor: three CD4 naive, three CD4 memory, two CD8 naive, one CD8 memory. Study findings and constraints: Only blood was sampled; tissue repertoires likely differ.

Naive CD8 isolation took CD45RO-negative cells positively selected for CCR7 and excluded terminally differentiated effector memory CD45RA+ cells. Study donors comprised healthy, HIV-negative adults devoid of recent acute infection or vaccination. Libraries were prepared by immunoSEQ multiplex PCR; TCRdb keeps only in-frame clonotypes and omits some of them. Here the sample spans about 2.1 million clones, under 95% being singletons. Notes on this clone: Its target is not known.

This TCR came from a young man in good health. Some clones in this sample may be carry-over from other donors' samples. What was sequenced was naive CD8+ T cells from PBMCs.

CDR3 region: CASSSPTIGGQALGRNTGELFF. CDR3 coding DNA: TGTGCCAGCAGCAGCCCCACGATCGGGGGACAGGCACTCGGGCGGAACACCGGGGAGCTGTTTTTT. This chain joins TRBV9 and TRBJ2-2; 8 bases align to TRBD1. The CDR3 contains 22 residues. V dropped 4 bases and J dropped 1; count of bases not matched to a gene: 24. Per germline, CDR1 SGDLS and CDR2 YYNGEE.